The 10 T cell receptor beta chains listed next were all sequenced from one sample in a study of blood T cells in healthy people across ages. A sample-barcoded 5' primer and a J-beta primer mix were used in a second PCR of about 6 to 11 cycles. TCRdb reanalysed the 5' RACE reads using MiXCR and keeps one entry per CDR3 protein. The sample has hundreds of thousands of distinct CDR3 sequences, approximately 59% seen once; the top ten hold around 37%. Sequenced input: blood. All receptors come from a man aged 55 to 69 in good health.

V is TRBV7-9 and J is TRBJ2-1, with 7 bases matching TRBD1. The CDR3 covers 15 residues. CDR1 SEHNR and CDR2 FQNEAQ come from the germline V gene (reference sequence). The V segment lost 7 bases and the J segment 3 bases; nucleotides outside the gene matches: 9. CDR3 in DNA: TGTGCCAGCAACCCTAGGGGGCTTTTCTACAATGAGCAGTTCTTC. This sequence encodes CASNPRGLFYNEQFF.

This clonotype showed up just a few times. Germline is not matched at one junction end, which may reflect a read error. The CDR3 is CASSLRSSSYSEQFF. CDR3 in DNA: TGTGCCAGCTCACTTAGGAGTAGCTCCTACAGTGAGCAGTTCTTC. V is TRBV18 and J is TRBJ2-1; D uncertain. Germline values: CDR1 KGHSH, CDR2 LQKENI. The CDR3 is made up of 15 amino acids.

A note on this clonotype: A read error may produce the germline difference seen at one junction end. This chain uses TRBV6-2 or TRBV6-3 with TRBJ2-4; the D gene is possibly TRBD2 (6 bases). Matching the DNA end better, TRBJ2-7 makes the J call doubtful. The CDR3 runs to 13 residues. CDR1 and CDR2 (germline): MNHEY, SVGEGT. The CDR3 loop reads CPSSRAGSYEQYF. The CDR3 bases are TGTCCCAGCAGTAGGGCGGGATCCTACGAGCAGTACTTC.

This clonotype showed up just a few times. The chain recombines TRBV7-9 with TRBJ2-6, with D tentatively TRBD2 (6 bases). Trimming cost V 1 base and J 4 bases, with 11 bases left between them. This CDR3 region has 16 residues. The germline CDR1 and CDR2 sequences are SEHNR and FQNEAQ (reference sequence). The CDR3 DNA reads TGTGCCAGCAGCTTAGTGGGGGGTTCCGGGGCCAACGTCCTGACTTTC. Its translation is CASSLVGGSGANVLTF.

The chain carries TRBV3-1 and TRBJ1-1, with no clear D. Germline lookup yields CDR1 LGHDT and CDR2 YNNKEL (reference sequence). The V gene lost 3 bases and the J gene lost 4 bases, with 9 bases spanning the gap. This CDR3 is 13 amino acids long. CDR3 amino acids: CASSQDKGTEAFF. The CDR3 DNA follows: TGTGCCAGCAGCCAGGATAAGGGCACTGAAGCTTTCTTT.

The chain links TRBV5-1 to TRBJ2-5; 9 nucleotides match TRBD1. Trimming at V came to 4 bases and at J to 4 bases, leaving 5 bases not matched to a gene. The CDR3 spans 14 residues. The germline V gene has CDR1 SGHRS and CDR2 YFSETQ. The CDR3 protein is CASSLGTGTETQYF. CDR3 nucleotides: TGCGCCAGCAGCCTCGGGACAGGGACAGAGACCCAGTACTTC.

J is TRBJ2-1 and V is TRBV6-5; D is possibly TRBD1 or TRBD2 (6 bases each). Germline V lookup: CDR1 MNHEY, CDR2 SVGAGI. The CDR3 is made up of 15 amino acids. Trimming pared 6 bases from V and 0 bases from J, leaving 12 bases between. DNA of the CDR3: TGTGCCAGCAGATTGGGGGGCAGCTCCTACAATGAGCAGTTCTTC. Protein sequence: CASRLGGSSYNEQFF.

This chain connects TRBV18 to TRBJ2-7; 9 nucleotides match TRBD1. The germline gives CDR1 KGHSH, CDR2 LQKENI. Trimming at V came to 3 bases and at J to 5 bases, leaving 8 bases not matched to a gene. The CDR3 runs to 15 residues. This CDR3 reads CASSPRQGGQNEQYF. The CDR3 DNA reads TGTGCCAGCTCACCCCGACAGGGGGGGCAGAACGAGCAGTACTTC.

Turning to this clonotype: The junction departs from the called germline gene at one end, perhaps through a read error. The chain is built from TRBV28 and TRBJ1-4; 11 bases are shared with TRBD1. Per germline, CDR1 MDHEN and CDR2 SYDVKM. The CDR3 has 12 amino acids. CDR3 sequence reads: CAGQGADEKLFF. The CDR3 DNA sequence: TGTGCCGGACAGGGGGCGGATGAAAAGCTGTTTTTT.

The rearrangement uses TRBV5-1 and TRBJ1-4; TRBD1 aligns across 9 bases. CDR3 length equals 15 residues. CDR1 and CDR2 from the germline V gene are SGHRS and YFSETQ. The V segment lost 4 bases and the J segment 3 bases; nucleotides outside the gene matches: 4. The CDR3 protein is CASSRGTGSNEKLFF. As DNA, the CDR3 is TGCGCCAGCAGCCGCGGGACAGGGTCTAATGAAAAACTGTTTTTT.